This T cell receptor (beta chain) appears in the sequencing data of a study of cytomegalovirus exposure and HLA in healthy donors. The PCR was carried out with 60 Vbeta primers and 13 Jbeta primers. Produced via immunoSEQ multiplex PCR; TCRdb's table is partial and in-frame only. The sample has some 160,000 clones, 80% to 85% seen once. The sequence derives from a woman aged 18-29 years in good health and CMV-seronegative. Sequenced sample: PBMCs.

The CDR3 spells CASSPALERHGYTF. As DNA, the CDR3 is TGTGCCAGTAGTCCCGCACTGGAGCGACATGGCTACACCTTC. The chain has TRBV19 and TRBJ1-2; D ambiguous. The CDR3 runs 14 residues. Trimming pared 5 bases from V and 6 bases from J, leaving 16 bases between. Germline V CDR1 and CDR2: LNHDA, SQIVND (reference sequence).